Following are 18 T cell receptor beta chains from one sample sequenced in a study of vaccination effects on CD4 cells after COVID-19. Generated by immunoSEQ multiplex PCR, the TCRdb table keeps only in-frame clones and is missing some. The repertoire holds 45,000 or so clones, with roughly 72% as singletons. For these receptors, no antigen is known. An approximately 10-day culture period preceded the isolation of CD4+ T cells. Participants received two doses of either the BNT162b2 or mRNA-1273 vaccine. The input for sequencing was CD4+ T cells from PBMCs cultured without peptide, taken after COVID-19 vaccination. The receptors here all came from a human donor who received a COVID-19 vaccine.

The chain uses TRBV14 and TRBJ1-2; possibly TRBD1 for D (6 bases). This CDR3 comprises 16 residues. Germline V gene lookup returns CDR1 SGHDN and CDR2 FVKESK. V was trimmed by 0 bases and J by 2 bases, leaving 13 bases between them. CDR3 amino acids: CASSQERWGANYGYTF. CDR3 bases: TGTGCCAGCAGCCAAGAGAGATGGGGGGCGAACTATGGCTACACCTTC.

The chain links TRBV5-1 to TRBJ1-2, with a tentative D call TRBD1 (5 bases). The CDR3 runs 14 residues. Trimming removed 3 bases from V and 0 bases from J, with 9 bases in between. CDR1 SGHRS and CDR2 YFSETQ come from the germline V gene. The chain's CDR3 is CASSSQGPNYGYTF. DNA of the CDR3: TGCGCCAGCAGCTCCCAGGGTCCTAACTATGGCTACACCTTC.

The chain combines TRBV12-3 or TRBV12-4 with TRBJ1-4; D ambiguous. Trimming removed 4 bases from V and 8 bases from J, with 11 bases in between. The CDR3 length is 13 residues. This chain's CDR3 is CASSWATGEKLFF. The CDR3 DNA follows: TGTGCCAGCAGTTGGGCAACGGGCGAAAAACTGTTTTTT.

This rearrangement joins TRBV14 to TRBJ1-2; D is unresolved. Germline CDR1 reads SGHDN; CDR2 reads FVKESK. The CDR3 contains 15 residues. Trimming took off 4 bases at V and 2 bases at J, with 14 bases between the two ends. This CDR3 is CASSRGNAANYGYTF. CDR3 DNA: TGTGCCAGCAGCCGTGGAAACGCGGCAAACTATGGCTACACCTTC.

V gene TRBV7-9 combines with J gene TRBJ2-5; TRBD1 matches 11 bases. Germline values: CDR1 SEHNR, CDR2 FQNEAQ (reference sequence). The trim removed 2 bases at V and 5 bases at J, leaving 10 bases unmatched. The CDR3 sequence is 17 residues long. Written as DNA, the CDR3 is TGTGCCAGCAGCTTACAAGCCGGACAGGGGGCGGGGGAGACCCAGTACTTC. It is translated as CASSLQAGQGAGETQYF.

The chain carries TRBV9 and TRBJ1-2, with 7 bases matching TRBD1. V shed 4 bases and J 6 bases; nucleotides not matched to a gene: 12. CDR1 and CDR2 (germline): SGDLS, YYNGEE. The CDR3 spans 15 residues. The CDR3 sequence: CASSPHGTDGDGYTF. CDR3 DNA sequence: TGTGCCAGCAGCCCCCATGGGACAGATGGAGATGGCTACACCTTC.

The chain couples TRBV5-1 to TRBJ1-1, with TRBD1 as a possible D gene (6 bases). From germline, CDR1 is SGHRS and CDR2 YFSETQ. V gave up 10 bases and J gave up 3 bases, with 16 bases separating them. The CDR3 consists of 13 residues. CDR3 protein: CASTGGADTEAFF. As DNA, the CDR3 is TGCGCCTCTACGGGGGGCGCCGACACTGAAGCTTTCTTT.

This chain joins TRBV20-1 and TRBJ2-5; D gene unclear. Trimming pared 4 bases from V and 5 bases from J, leaving 5 bases between. There are 10 residues in the CDR3. Per germline, CDR1 DFQATT and CDR2 SNEGSKA (reference sequence). The DNA for the CDR3 is TGCAGTGCTACCGGGGAGACCCAGTACTTC. Translating it yields CSATGETQYF.

The count of this clone is one. This sequence joins TRBV10-1 and TRBJ1-3; D perhaps matches TRBD1 (5 bases). CDR3 length: 15 residues. Trimming shortened V by 8 bases and J by 3 bases, and 17 bases separated the two germline ends. Germline CDR1 and CDR2: WNHNN and SYGVQD (reference sequence). In DNA, the CDR3 is TGCGCCAGCCAAGACAGATGGGGGTTTGGAAACACCATATATTTT. This encodes CASQDRWGFGNTIYF.

This clone was detected once. The chain recombines TRBV6-5 with TRBJ2-2; tentatively, D is TRBD1 (5 bases). Looked up from germline, CDR1 is MNHEY and CDR2 is SVGAGI. CDR3 length equals 15 residues. The germline V and J ends were trimmed by 10 bases and 3 bases, with 18 bases remaining between them. CDR3 protein: CAISRQAGYTGELFF. The CDR3 DNA is TGTGCCATCTCTCGCCAGGCAGGGTACACCGGGGAGCTGTTTTTT.

This clone showed up just once. The chain links TRBV9 to TRBJ2-3; D not resolved. The CDR3 loop spans 14 amino acids. V was trimmed by 0 bases and J by 4 bases, leaving 9 bases between them. Germline CDR1 and CDR2: SGDLS and YYNGEE. CDR3 amino acids: CASSVGVGADTQYF. CDR3 bases: TGTGCCAGCAGCGTAGGGGTTGGTGCAGATACGCAGTATTTT. Together with reference TRBV9 and TRBJ2-3, the CDR3 gives the full variable domain: DSGVTQTPKHLITATGQRVTLRCSPRSGDLSVYWYQQSLDQGLQFLIQYYNGEERAKGNILERFSAQQFPDLHSELNLSSLELGDSALYFCASSVGVGADTQYFGPGTRLTVL.

V is TRBV5-1 and J is TRBJ2-1, with 10 positions matching TRBD2. The V gene's germline CDR1 is SGHRS and CDR2 YFSETQ. The CDR3 is 14 amino acids. J was trimmed by 10 bases and V by 0 bases; bases with no gene match: 4. The CDR3 reads CASSLVTSGAEQFF. CDR3 DNA sequence: TGCGCCAGCAGCTTGGTTACTAGCGGGGCGGAGCAGTTCTTC.

V usage is TRBV6-6 and J usage is TRBJ2-1; 11 bases agree with TRBD2. The CDR3 extends over 16 amino acids. Per germline, CDR1 MNHNY and CDR2 SVGAGI (reference sequence). J lost 0 bases, V lost 8 bases, and 6 bases had no gene match. CDR3 nucleotide sequence: TGTGCCAGCGGAAATAGCGGGGGGGCCTCCTACAATGAGCAGTTCTTC. This translates into CASGNSGGASYNEQFF.

V gene TRBV5-1 combines with J gene TRBJ2-7, with D perhaps TRBD1 or TRBD2 (6 bases each). Germline V lookup: CDR1 SGHRS, CDR2 YFSETQ. Trimming left V 0 bases short and J 1 base short, with 11 bases between. The CDR3 consists of 15 residues. CDR3 sequence reads: CASSLEGGRSYEQYF. Here the CDR3 DNA reads TGCGCCAGCAGCTTGGAGGGGGGTAGATCCTACGAGCAGTACTTC.

The genes are TRBV5-1 and TRBJ1-2; D is ambiguous. CDR3 length: 13 residues. CDR1 is SGHRS, CDR2 YFSETQ, per germline. The ends were cut back, 0 bases at V and 4 bases at J, with 7 bases in the middle. DNA of the CDR3: TGCGCCAGCAGCTTGGGCTCTTCCTATGGCTACACCTTC. Amino acids: CASSLGSSYGYTF.

J is TRBJ1-3 and V is TRBV18; weak D call: TRBD1 (5 bases). This CDR3 is 19 amino acids long. V was cut by 4 bases and J by 2 bases, with 24 bases left in between. CDR1 is KGHSH and CDR2 is LQKENI in the germline V gene. The CDR3 sequence: CASSRVQAAEHDPGNTIYF. CDR3 DNA sequence: TGTGCCAGCTCACGTGTACAGGCCGCGGAACACGACCCTGGAAACACCATATATTTT.

The V and J genes are TRBV19 and TRBJ2-7, with TRBD1 as a possible D gene (6 bases). The CDR3 loop spans 15 amino acids. Per the germline V gene, CDR1 is LNHDA and CDR2 is SQIVND (reference sequence). The V end was cut by 4 bases, the J end by 2 bases, with 15 bases between. The CDR3 is CASSKAHRETYEQYF. The CDR3 nucleotides read TGTGCCAGTAGTAAGGCTCACAGGGAAACCTACGAGCAGTACTTC.

The chain has TRBV2 and TRBJ2-5, with 7 positions matching TRBD1. CDR1 is SNHLY, CDR2 FYNNEI, per germline. The CDR3 length is 14 residues. The V gene end was trimmed by 6 bases and the J gene end by 2 bases; junction bases not matched to a gene: 6. CDR3 protein: CASREPGQQETQYF. The DNA of the CDR3 is TGTGCCAGCAGGGAACCGGGACAGCAAGAGACCCAGTACTTC.